This T cell receptor beta chain was sequenced during a study of cytotoxic CD8 clonotypes in ibrutinib-treated CLL listed by TCRdb under 2021. As for the study more broadly: In this cohort, 15 or so patients were treatment-naive and approximately ten were relapsed/refractory, while around 18 had unmutated IGHV. Partial responses were observed in 24 patients and complete responses in 2; after a median follow-up of around 64 months, remission was maintained in approximately 14 patients and progression was observed in approximately 12. Response samples were taken after a median of approximately eleven months on treatment, ranging from roughly 6 to 36 months. On average, each sample yielded around 230,000 productive templates and 85,000 to 95,000 productive rearrangements. Of the 90 or so participants in the trial, about 26 had longitudinal samples available. Cryopreserved peripheral blood mononuclear cells were obtained prior to treatment, at the time of response, and at either disease progression or sustained remission. Every sample from remission and from progressive disease was obtained while the patients were still on ibrutinib.

Each clonotype received, on average, approximately 9.9x coverage in deep resolution sequencing performed on a MiSeq, where the target depth lay between 1 in 1 million and 1 in 200,000 T cells. The immunoSEQ hsTCRB Kit was used to generate the TCR beta libraries. The study's own analysis went as follows. Data were analyzed with ImmunoSEQ Data Assistant and ImmunoSEQ Analyzer, with V, D and J genes assigned per IMGT definitions. Clonality, with values ranging from 0 to 1, was calculated as one minus the normalized Shannon entropy of productive rearrangement frequencies. Only overrepresented clonotypes making up at least 0.05% of each patient's repertoire were included in the public clonotype analysis. Some twelve repertoires from age-matched healthy donors, obtained from immuneACCESS, served as clonality controls. TCRdb's version of the immuneACCESS table is confined to in-frame rearrangements and falls short of the full clone set. An unresolved V gene accounts for under half of the shortfall where checked; the remainder is of unknown origin. V, J and clone size reflect that table, while D and trimming were determined from the DNA. The table for this sample lists 250,000 to 350,000 clones; 76% of them were counted only once. The ten largest clones capture roughly 5% of the sample.

What the study reported, not specific to this receptor: Clonality rose at ibrutinib response, remained stable during sustained remission, and dropped back toward baseline at progression. Sampling times were not matched between patients in sustained remission and patients whose disease was progressing, and lymph node repertoires were not examined. Public clonotypes were rare and either shrank or stayed stable during treatment, and the rise in clonality at ibrutinib response reflected expansion of private clonotypes. At baseline, clonality was higher than in age-matched healthy donors and showed a strong correlation with circulating CD8+ T-cell counts.

Per the publication, the time point label means: progressive disease on ibrutinib. For TCR beta library preparation, approximately 2 micrograms of genomic DNA were isolated from cryopreserved PBMCs. Longitudinal blood samples from CLL patients on ibrutinib monotherapy underwent high-throughput TCR beta sequencing. The patients were enrolled in a single-center, open-label phase 2 trial of ibrutinib monotherapy. As for this clone: The antigen it binds to is not known. Base qualities are missing; no much larger clone stands one base away.

V lost 4 bases and J lost 4 bases, and the count of bases not matched to a germline gene is 12. Reading the germline V gene gives CDR1 SGDLS and CDR2 YYNGEE. From the cysteine up to the phenylalanine, the CDR3 has a length of 16 residues. Of the read, only the CDR3 DNA is kept; its 48 bases are in frame from base 1. The chain was built from TRBV9 and TRBJ1-1; 8 junctional bases match TRBD1. The TCR was taken from a human donor with chronic lymphocytic leukemia. The sequenced sample was PBMCs, obtained at disease progression, from a patient treated with ibrutinib. The DNA reads as follows: TGTGCCAGCAGCCTCCAAGACAGGGGACCGTTCACTGAAGCTTTCTTT. It translates to CASSLQDRGPFTEAFF.